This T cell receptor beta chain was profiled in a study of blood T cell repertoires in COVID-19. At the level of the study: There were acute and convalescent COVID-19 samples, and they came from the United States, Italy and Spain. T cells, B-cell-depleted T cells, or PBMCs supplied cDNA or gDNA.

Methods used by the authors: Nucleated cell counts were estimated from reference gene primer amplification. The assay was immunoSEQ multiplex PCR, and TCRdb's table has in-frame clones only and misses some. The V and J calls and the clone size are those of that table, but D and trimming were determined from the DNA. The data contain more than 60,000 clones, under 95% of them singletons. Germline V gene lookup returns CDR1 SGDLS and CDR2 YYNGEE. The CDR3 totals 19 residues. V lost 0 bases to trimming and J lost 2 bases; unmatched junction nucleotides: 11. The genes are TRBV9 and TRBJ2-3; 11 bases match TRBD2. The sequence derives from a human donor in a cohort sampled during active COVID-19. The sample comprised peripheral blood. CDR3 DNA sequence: TGTGCCAGCAGCGTAGGTATTATGGGACTAGCGGAAATCACAGATACGCAGTATTTT. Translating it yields CASSVGIMGLAEITDTQYF.